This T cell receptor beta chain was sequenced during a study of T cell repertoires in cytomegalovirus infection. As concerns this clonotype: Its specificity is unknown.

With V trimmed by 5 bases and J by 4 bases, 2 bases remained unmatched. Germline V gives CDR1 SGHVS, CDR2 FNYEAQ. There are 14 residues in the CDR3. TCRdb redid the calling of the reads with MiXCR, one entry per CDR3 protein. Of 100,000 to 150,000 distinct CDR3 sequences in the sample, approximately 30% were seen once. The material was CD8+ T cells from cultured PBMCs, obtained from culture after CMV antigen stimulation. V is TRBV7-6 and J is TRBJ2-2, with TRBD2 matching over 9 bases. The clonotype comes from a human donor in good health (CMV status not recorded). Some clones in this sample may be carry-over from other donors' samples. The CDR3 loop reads CASSEAGGTGELFF. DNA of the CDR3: TGTGCCAGCAGCGAAGCGGGGGGCACCGGGGAGCTGTTTTTT.